The present entry profiles one TCR beta chain with its context. The identical CDR3 is also encoded by other nucleotide sequences in the sample. Authors' processing steps: Cell counts per sample came from amplifying reference gene primers. Some clones are missing from TCRdb's copy, which holds only in-frame ones; the method was immunoSEQ multiplex PCR. The DNA gave D and trimming, while V, J and clone size come from that table. The sample carries around 260,000 clones, approximately 88% recorded once. The sample is drawn from a study of blood T cell repertoires in COVID-19. About the study: Acute and convalescent COVID-19 samples came from the United States, Italy and Spain. T cells, B-cell-depleted T cells, or PBMCs provided the cDNA or gDNA that served as material.

V was cut by 5 bases and J by 2 bases, with 7 bases left in between. The CDR3 is made up of 12 amino acids. The germline gives CDR1 SEHNR, CDR2 FQNEAQ (reference sequence). Sequencing used peripheral blood. This TCR was sampled from a human donor in a cohort sampled during active COVID-19. The chain is built from TRBV7-9 and TRBJ2-7, with D maybe TRBD1 (5 bases). CDR3 region: CASSLDTYEQYF. The CDR3 bases are TGTGCCAGCAGCCTGGACACCTACGAGCAGTACTTC.